A selection of T cell receptor beta chains follows, all from one sample in a study of T cells in Graves' hyperthyroidism and ophthalmopathy. MiXCR was run by TCRdb on the multiplex PCR reads, yielding one entry per CDR3 protein. Of some 400,000 distinct CDR3 sequences in the sample, about 20% are singletons; the top ten hold around 3.4%. Sequenced input: blood. The receptors stem from a woman between 18 and 30 years old with Graves' hyperthyroidism. CDR3s leave out the opening cysteine and the closing phenylalanine or tryptophan. D genes are given only for firm matches. Expanded clones get a size class; other rows say once, few or many, or leave the size out.

TRBV6-5,many,TRBJ1-1,-,ASSYDRGTEAF
TRBV12-3/TRBV12-4,many,TRBJ1-1,-,ASRSRGAKNTEAF
TRBV2,many,TRBJ2-2,-,ASRDWQAGELF
TRBV9,-,TRBJ1-2,TRBD1,ASSSKSRDRGPYGYT
TRBV24-1,many,TRBJ2-5,TRBD2,ATSDRGGRAGERETQY
TRBV6-5,many,TRBJ2-5,-,ASSYSQAAETQY
TRBV13,once,TRBJ2-5,-,ASSLRGNQEAQY
TRBV27,-,TRBJ1-1,-,ASSLSAGREGNTEAF
TRBV5-1,many,TRBJ2-7,-,ASSLTKTGFLAYEQY
TRBV12-3/TRBV12-4,many,TRBJ1-5,-,ASSWDSNQPQH
TRBV20-1,-,TRBJ1-6,-,SASPGLGGRINSPLH
TRBV2,many,TRBJ1-2,TRBD1,ASSRDRGRGYGYT
TRBV27,many,TRBJ1-1,TRBD1,ASSPRTGQAMWGTEAF
TRBV6-2/TRBV6-3,-,TRBJ1-2,-,ASSQGIGYT
TRBV13,many,TRBJ1-1,TRBD1,ASSSNWGQGKSAF
TRBV4-2,few,TRBJ2-7,-,ASSQDGTYEQY
TRBV4-1,many,TRBJ1-2,-,ASSQDGQSPWGYT
TRBV6-1,many,TRBJ2-3,TRBD1,ASSPGQRTDTQY
TRBV11-2,many,TRBJ1-2,-,ASSLFKTAGFYGYT